One and the same sample provided the 2 T cell receptor beta chains below, sequenced in a study of a mutant IDH1 vaccine in newly diagnosed glioma. The table came from immunoSEQ multiplex PCR; TCRdb's copy has only in-frame clones and leaves some out. The repertoire holds tens of thousands of clones, with around three quarters as singletons. Described time point: week 11, during vaccination. Doses of 300 ug of mutant IDH1 20-mer peptide were given with topical imiquimod. Their recognized antigens are unknown. The sequenced sample was PBMCs, obtained from a glioma patient whose treatment included an IDH1 peptide vaccine. The source is a man aged 35 to 55 with glioma.

The sample holds one count of this clone. The chain carries TRBV7-2 and TRBJ2-3, with unresolved D. Germline V gene lookup returns CDR1 SGHTA and CDR2 FQGNSA. The CDR3 consists of 15 residues. The ends were cut back, 5 bases at V and 0 bases at J, with 12 bases in the middle. Here the CDR3 DNA reads TGTGCCAGCAGCGCCAGACGGGTTAGCACAGATACGCAGTATTTT. Encoded protein: CASSARRVSTDTQYF.

V gene TRBV6-5 combines with J gene TRBJ1-2; possibly TRBD1 for D (6 bases). CDR3 size: 12 residues. Germline V gene data show CDR1 as MNHEY and CDR2 as SVGAGI. Between the trimmed V and J ends, which lost 7 bases and 5 bases, there was a span of 11 bases. In DNA, the CDR3 is TGTGCCAGCAAGGAGACAGGTTATGGCTACACCTTC. Its protein is CASKETGYGYTF.